The sample holds a few counts of the clone carrying this TCR beta chain. Antigen unknown. This CDR3 spans 13 amino acids. CDR1 is LGHNA, CDR2 YSLEER, per germline. V lost 4 bases, J lost 4 bases, and 3 bases stayed unmatched. This sample stems from a study of beta chain features in type 1 diabetes. Study information: Sorted cells examined across all samples numbered 107,917,701. General study points: Within the patient group, naive, central memory and Treg TCRB repertoires appeared more similar to each other than within healthy donors. Within each of all four CD4+ subsets, Type 1 diabetes patients had TCRB CDR3s that were moderately but significantly shorter.

Reverse transcription of all isolated RNA meant that expressed TCRB transcripts were sequenced. Data came from immunoSEQ multiplex PCR; TCRdb stores just in-frame clones and leaves some out. The sample shows more than 95,000 clones, roughly 17% of them seen only once. Markers CD45RO/CCR7/CD25/CD127/CD95/CD27 served to sort CD4+ naive, central memory, regulatory and stem cell-like memory cells. The clonotype was recovered from a man younger than 35 with type 1 diabetes. Sample: central memory CD4+ T cells from blood. The chain carries TRBV4-3 and TRBJ1-2, with 7 bases matching TRBD1. This CDR3 is CASSPGTAYGYTF. The CDR3 coding sequence is TGCGCCAGCAGCCCTGGGACAGCCTATGGCTACACCTTC.